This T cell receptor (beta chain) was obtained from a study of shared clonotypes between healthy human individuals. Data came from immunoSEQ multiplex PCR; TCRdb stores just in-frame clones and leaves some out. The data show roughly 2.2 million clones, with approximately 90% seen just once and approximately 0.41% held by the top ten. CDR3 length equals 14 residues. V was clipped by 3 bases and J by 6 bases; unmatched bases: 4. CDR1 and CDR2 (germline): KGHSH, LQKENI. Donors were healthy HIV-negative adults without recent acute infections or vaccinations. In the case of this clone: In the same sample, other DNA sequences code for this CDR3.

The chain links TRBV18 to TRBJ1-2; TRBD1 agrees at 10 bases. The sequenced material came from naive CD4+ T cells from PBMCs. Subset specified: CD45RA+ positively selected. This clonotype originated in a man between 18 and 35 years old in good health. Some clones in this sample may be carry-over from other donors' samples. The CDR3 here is CASSPTGGADGYTF. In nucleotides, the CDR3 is TGTGCCAGCTCACCGACAGGGGGCGCAGATGGCTACACCTTC.